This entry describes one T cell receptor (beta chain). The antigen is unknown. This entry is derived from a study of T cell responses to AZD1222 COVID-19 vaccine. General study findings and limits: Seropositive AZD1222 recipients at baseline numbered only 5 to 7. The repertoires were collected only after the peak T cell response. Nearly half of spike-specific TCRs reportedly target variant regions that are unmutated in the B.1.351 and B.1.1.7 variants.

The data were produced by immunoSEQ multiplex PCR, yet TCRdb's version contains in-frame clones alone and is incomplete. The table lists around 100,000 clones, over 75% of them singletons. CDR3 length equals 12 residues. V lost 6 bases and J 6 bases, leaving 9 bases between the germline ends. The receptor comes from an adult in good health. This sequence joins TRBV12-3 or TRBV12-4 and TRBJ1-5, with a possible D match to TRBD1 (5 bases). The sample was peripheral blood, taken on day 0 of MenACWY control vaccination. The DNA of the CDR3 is TGTGCCAGCAGGAGGGGAGGTCAGCCCCAGCATTTT. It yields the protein CASRRGGQPQHF.